This T cell receptor beta chain is drawn from a study of CD8+ T cells in alopecia areata. In this sample, this clone turned up once. Treatment of the sample: oral pan-JAK inhibitor, 5-10 mg twice daily. cDNA reverse transcribed from extracted RNA served as the sequencing template. Some clones are missing from TCRdb's copy, which holds only in-frame ones; the method was immunoSEQ multiplex PCR. The sample holds about 160,000 clones; 65% are singletons and the top ten take approximately 0.91%. The ends were cut back, 7 bases at V and 8 bases at J, with 26 bases in the middle. Germline V gives CDR1 SQVTM, CDR2 ANQGSEA. This CDR3 comprises 16 residues.

This receptor was obtained from a human donor with alopecia areata. Sample: CD4+ T cells sorted from blood, taken at week 4, from a patient treated with tofacitinib. J is TRBJ1-4 and V is TRBV29-1, with D unresolved. The CDR3 DNA is TGCAGCGGCCAAGCCCGTGGCACAGAGAGGAAAGAAAAACTGTTTTTT. Translated, it gives CSGQARGTERKEKLFF. The full variable domain, in which reference TRBV29-1 and TRBJ1-4 provide the parts outside the CDR3, is SAVISQKPSRDICQRGTSLTIQCQVDSQVTMMFWYRQQPGQSLTLIATANQGSEATYESGFVIDKFPISRPNLTFSTLTVSNMSPEDSSIYLCSGQARGTERKEKLFFGSGTQLSVL.